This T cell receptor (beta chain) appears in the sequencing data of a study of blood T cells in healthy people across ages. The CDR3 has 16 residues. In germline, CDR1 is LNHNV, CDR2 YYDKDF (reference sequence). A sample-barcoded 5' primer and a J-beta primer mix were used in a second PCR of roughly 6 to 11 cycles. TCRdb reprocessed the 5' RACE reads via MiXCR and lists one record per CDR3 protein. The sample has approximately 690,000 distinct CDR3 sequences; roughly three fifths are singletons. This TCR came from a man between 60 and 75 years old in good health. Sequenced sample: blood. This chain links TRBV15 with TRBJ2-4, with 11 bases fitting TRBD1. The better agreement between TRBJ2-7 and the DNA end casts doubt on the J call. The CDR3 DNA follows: TGTGCCACCAGCAGGATAGGGACAGGGGGCTCCTACGAGCAGTACTTC. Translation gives CATSRIGTGGSYEQYF.